Shown below are 19 T cell receptor beta chains from a single sample sequenced in a study of CD4 T cell repertoires in COVID-19. Sequencing was done directly on freshly isolated, uncultured memory T cells. Repertoires were generated with immunoSEQ multiplex PCR, while TCRdb's copy carries only in-frame clones and drops some. The sample yields about 24,000 clones, over 85% seen once. Specimen: circulating follicular helper CD4+ T cells (cTfh) from blood, collected before the COVID-19 pandemic. Source of these receptors: a human donor who had COVID-19.

The chain employs TRBV5-1 and TRBJ2-1; D perhaps matches TRBD2 (6 bases). Trimming left V 0 bases short and J 4 bases short, with 14 bases between. Germline V gives CDR1 SGHRS, CDR2 YFSETQ. The CDR3 extends over 16 amino acids. The CDR3: CASSLEGGTGYNEQFF. The DNA of the CDR3 is TGCGCCAGCAGCTTGGAAGGCGGGACCGGATACAATGAGCAGTTCTTC.

This sequence joins TRBV7-8 and TRBJ2-3; D remains unclear. V lost 1 base and J lost 0, with 5 bases in between. The germline CDR1 and CDR2 sequences are SGHVS and FQNEAQ. The CDR3 totals 14 residues. This chain's CDR3 is CASSLGPSTDTQYF. DNA for the CDR3: TGTGCCAGCAGCTTAGGTCCGAGCACAGATACGCAGTATTTT.

The V call is TRBV19, the J call TRBJ2-7, with D tentatively TRBD2 (5 bases). CDR1 LNHDA and CDR2 SQIVND come from the germline V gene (reference sequence). V was clipped by 10 bases and J by 0 bases, with 10 bases between them. The CDR3 has 12 residues. The CDR3: CATEGDSYEQYF. CDR3 DNA sequence: TGTGCCACTGAGGGCGACTCCTACGAGCAGTACTTC.

This chain joins TRBV19 and TRBJ1-1; D possibly corresponds to TRBD1 (5 bases). The V and J ends lost 4 bases and 3 bases respectively, with 12 bases between them. This CDR3 has 14 residues. CDR1 and CDR2 from the germline V gene are LNHDA and SQIVND (reference sequence). The CDR3, as DNA: TGTGCCAGTAGTACATCCAGGGTCGACACTGAAGCTTTCTTT. Translating gives CASSTSRVDTEAFF.

The chain links TRBV10-3 to TRBJ1-5; 9 bases are shared with TRBD1. V trimming: 10 bases; J trimming: 6 bases; junction bases outside the gene matches: 10. This CDR3 comprises 14 residues. CDR1 and CDR2 from the germline V gene are ENHRY and SYGVKD. The CDR3 DNA reads TGTGCCAGTGCCAGGACAGGGGCCATTCAGCCCCAGCATTTT. It yields the protein CASARTGAIQPQHF.

The chain recombines TRBV2 with TRBJ2-1, with 8 bases that match TRBD2. The CDR3 runs 19 residues. The J segment lost 0 bases and the V segment lost 6 bases, leaving 16 bases of the junction unmatched. In germline, CDR1 is SNHLY, CDR2 FYNNEI. The CDR3 sequence: CASSARASGGTSSYNEQFF. As DNA, the CDR3 is TGTGCCAGCAGCGCGAGGGCGAGCGGGGGAACAAGCTCCTACAATGAGCAGTTCTTC.

The chain carries TRBV5-5 and TRBJ2-7; D is ambiguous. CDR3 size: 13 residues. Germline V gene lookup returns CDR1 SGHKS and CDR2 YYEKEE (reference sequence). The ends were cut back, 0 bases at V and 3 bases at J, with 7 bases in the middle. The CDR3 nucleotides are TGTGCCAGCAGCTTGGTCGGAGACTACGAGCAGTACTTC. Translating gives CASSLVGDYEQYF.

This clone was counted once. The DNA for the CDR3 is TGTGCCAGCAGCTTAGTAGGGGGCTCCTACAATGAGCAGTTCTTC. Translation gives CASSLVGGSYNEQFF. This rearrangement joins TRBV7-3 to TRBJ2-1; D perhaps matches TRBD1 (6 bases). V lost 2 bases to trimming and J lost 0 bases, with 8 bases between them. The CDR3 covers 15 residues. Germline V gives CDR1 SGHTA, CDR2 FQGTGA. The full variable domain, its missing parts supplied by reference TRBV7-3 and TRBJ2-1, is GAGVSQTPSNKVTEKGKYVELRCDPISGHTALYWYRQSLGQGPEFLIYFQGTGAADDSGLPNDRFFAVRPEGSVSTLKIQRTERGDSAVYLCASSLVGGSYNEQFFGPGTRLTVL.

The chain uses TRBV5-5 and TRBJ2-5, with 12 positions matching TRBD2. The CDR3 totals 15 residues. From germline, CDR1 is SGHKS and CDR2 YYEKEE (reference sequence). Trimming at V came to 6 bases and at J to 5 bases, leaving 8 bases not matched to a gene. CDR3 coding DNA: TGTGCCAGCACCCCCGGACTAGCGGGGTGGGAGACCCAGTACTTC. This gives the protein CASTPGLAGWETQYF.

This clone appeared a few times. The genes are TRBV18 and TRBJ1-1, with D possibly TRBD1 on 5 matching bases. The CDR3 sequence is 14 residues long. Between the trimmed V and J ends, which lost 6 bases and 1 base, there was a span of 12 bases. In germline, CDR1 is KGHSH, CDR2 LQKENI. The DNA for the CDR3 is TGTGCCAGCTCCCCGGGACTTCAGAACACTGAAGCTTTCTTT. Protein sequence: CASSPGLQNTEAFF.

This clone was detected once. V and J are TRBV6-6 and TRBJ1-2; TRBD1 is a possible D gene (5 bases). Per germline, CDR1 MNHNY and CDR2 SVGAGI (reference sequence). The CDR3 sequence is 12 residues long. V was cut by 8 bases and J by 4 bases, with 11 bases left in between. CDR3 nucleotides: TGTGCCAGCCACCGGGGGGGCTATGGCTACACCTTC. Translation: CASHRGGYGYTF.

The chain carries TRBV5-1 and TRBJ1-1, with TRBD1 matching 7 bases. CDR3 length: 15 amino acids. J gave up 0 bases and V 5 bases, and 7 bases lay outside the gene matches. Germline values: CDR1 SGHRS, CDR2 YFSETQ. CDR3 amino acids: CASSMTGNMNTEAFF. CDR3 in DNA: TGCGCCAGCAGTATGACAGGGAACATGAACACTGAAGCTTTCTTT.

This clone appeared once. This chain links TRBV6-1 with TRBJ1-5, with TRBD1 matching over 8 bases. The V and J ends lost 2 bases and 2 bases, in that order; junction bases with no gene match: 2. The CDR3 runs to 15 residues. Germline loops: CDR1 MNHNS, CDR2 SASEGT. The CDR3 is CASSETGGGNQPQHF. For the CDR3, the DNA is TGTGCCAGCAGTGAAACAGGGGGTGGCAATCAGCCCCAGCATTTT.

The V and J genes are TRBV18 and TRBJ2-3; possibly TRBD1 for D (6 bases). The V and J ends lost 0 bases and 2 bases respectively, with 18 bases between them. The CDR3 has 18 residues. Germline V gene sequence: CDR1 KGHSH, CDR2 LQKENI. The CDR3 protein is CASSPPGAGAQFTDTQYF. The CDR3 bases are TGTGCCAGCTCACCACCGGGGGCAGGGGCACAATTCACAGATACGCAGTATTTT.

The chain recombines TRBV7-6 with TRBJ2-2, with D perhaps TRBD2 (5 bases). This CDR3 has 13 amino acids. Germline CDR1 reads SGHVS; CDR2 reads FNYEAQ. The V and J ends lost 2 bases and 5 bases respectively, with 6 bases between them. The CDR3, as DNA: TGTGCCAGCAGCTTAAGAGGGACCGGGGAGCTGTTTTTT. Protein product: CASSLRGTGELFF.

In its sample, this clone was seen a few times. This rearrangement joins TRBV18 to TRBJ2-7, with 8 bases matching TRBD2. After removal of 6 bases from V and 6 bases from J, the junction contained 10 bases not matched to a gene. The length of the CDR3 is 14 residues. From germline, CDR1 is KGHSH and CDR2 LQKENI. CDR3 in DNA: TGTGCCAGCTCGTCAACTAGCGGCGCCCTCGAGCAGTACTTC. This translates into CASSSTSGALEQYF.

This chain links TRBV19 with TRBJ1-5; no reliable D call. V dropped 4 bases and J dropped 3 bases, with 7 bases sitting between them. The CDR3 contains 13 residues. Germline assignment: CDR1 LNHDA and CDR2 SQIVND (reference sequence). The CDR3 DNA sequence: TGTGCCAGTAGTAAAGCCTACAATCAGCCCCAGCATTTT. Amino acids: CASSKAYNQPQHF.

The chain recombines TRBV5-4 with TRBJ2-5, with D maybe TRBD2 (5 bases). The CDR3 contains 11 residues. V shed 4 bases and J shed 4 bases, with 5 bases lying between them. CDR1 is SGHNT and CDR2 is YYREEE in the germline V gene (reference sequence). In DNA, the CDR3 is TGTGCCAGCAGCGCGGGAGAGACCCAGTACTTC. Its protein is CASSAGETQYF.

The chain couples TRBV5-1 to TRBJ2-7, with a tentative D call TRBD1 (7 bases). V lost 0 bases, J lost 0 bases, and 10 bases lay in between. This CDR3 has 15 amino acids. Germline V gene sequence: CDR1 SGHRS, CDR2 YFSETQ. The CDR3 nucleotides are TGCGCCAGCAGCTTGGCAGGGGGGATCTCCTACGAGCAGTACTTC. It encodes CASSLAGGISYEQYF.